The clone carrying this T cell receptor (beta chain) was found once. Profiled with immunoSEQ multiplex PCR; TCRdb holds only in-frame clones, not every one. The sample shows about 84,000 clones, approximately 90% of them seen only once. Germline-derived CDR1 and CDR2 are PRHDT and FYEKMQ (reference sequence). The germline V and J ends were trimmed by 2 bases and 6 bases, with 10 bases remaining between them. The CDR3 runs 14 residues. The data were taken from a study of T cell responses to AZD1222 COVID-19 vaccine. This chain uses TRBV13 with TRBJ1-4; the D is unclear. This sample comprised peripheral blood, obtained on day 0 of AZD1222 vaccination. The receptor was derived from an adult in good health. CDR3 sequence reads: CASSLWSVDEKLFF. The CDR3 DNA reads as TGTGCCAGCAGCTTATGGTCAGTAGATGAAAAACTGTTTTTT.